This TCR beta chain was captured in a study of shared clonotypes between healthy human individuals. The overall study: Used for every donor were three CD4 naive, three CD4 memory, two CD8 naive and one CD8 memory plate.

Trimming took off 0 bases at V and 6 bases at J, with 16 bases between the two ends. The germline V gene encodes CDR1 SGHDT and CDR2 YYEEEE. The CDR3 loop spans 16 amino acids. Measured with immunoSEQ multiplex PCR; TCRdb has only the in-frame clones, and not every one. This table holds 550,000 to 750,000 clones, roughly 94% found once. Terminally differentiated effector memory CD45RA+ cells were excluded by CCR7 positive selection of CD45RO-negative cells. In the case of this clone: Its antigen remains unidentified.

The study, taken as a whole, reports: The study sampled only blood, and tissue repertoires likely differ.

The TCR sequence derives from a man aged 25 to 40 in good health. V usage is TRBV5-6 and J usage is TRBJ1-5; tentatively, D is TRBD1 (5 bases). The specimen sequenced was naive CD8+ T cells sorted from blood. This chain's CDR3 is CASSLAGQGGRQPQHF. As DNA, the CDR3 is TGTGCCAGCAGCTTGGCCGGGCAGGGTGGGCGTCAGCCCCAGCATTTT.